This T cell receptor (beta chain) was sequenced during a study of synovial regulatory T cells in juvenile arthritis. Points on this clone: No antigen is known for it.

Regarding the study as a whole: TCR diversity was lower in inflammation-associated blood Treg cells than in other blood Treg cells.

This CDR3 has 16 amino acids. A DNA sequence was not provided. Per germline, CDR1 GTSNPN and CDR2 SVGIG (reference sequence). This table comes from immunoSEQ multiplex PCR, and its TCRdb copy is limited to in-frame clones, with some not included. The listing records 9,500 to 10,000 clones. The sequence was obtained from a donor younger than 30 with juvenile idiopathic arthritis. This chain uses TRBV30 with TRBJ2-2; the TCRdb call, TRBD2, lacks DNA for checking. Sequencing used Treg cells from blood. Subset: remaining (HLA-DR-negative) circulating blood Treg cells. CDR3 protein: CAWEGLAAMNPGEVFF.